This TCR beta chain was captured in a study of T cells expressing NK-cell markers. The authors generated TCR beta cDNA through 5'RACE template switching with UMIs. TCRdb re-called the 5' RACE reads, yielding one record per CDR3 amino acid sequence without DNA. With about 160,000 distinct CDR3 sequences in the sample, the ten largest clones hold around 20%. This clonotype originated in a woman aged 18 to 75 in good health. The sample was blood T cells: a sorted CD56 or NKG2C T cell subset, CD4+ or CD8+ T cells, or bulk PBMC T cells (not recorded which).

The CDR3 protein is CASSLAQVSGELFF. The chain is built from TRBV5-1 and TRBJ2-2. Per germline, CDR1 SGHRS and CDR2 YFSETQ. The CDR3 spans 14 residues.